The clone carrying this T cell receptor (beta chain) occurred once. Germline and junction disagree at one end, which may indicate a read error. The sample originates from a study of somatic mutations in cytotoxic T cells in rheumatoid arthritis. Repertoires were generated with immunoSEQ multiplex PCR, while TCRdb's copy carries only in-frame clones and drops some. The sample has under 4,000 clones; around 80% are singletons. Germline V gene lookup returns CDR1 SNHLY and CDR2 FYNNEI. CDR3 length equals 17 residues. This sequence was found in a woman aged 50 to 60 with rheumatoid arthritis. Sequenced material: CD8+ T cells sorted from blood. The V gene is TRBV2, the J gene TRBJ2-5, with TRBD1 matching over 7 bases. The DNA of the CDR3 is TGTGCCAGCAGTGAACCCTTAACAGGGGCCTACCAAGAGTCCCAGTACTTC. Its protein product is CASSEPLTGAYQESQYF. Supplemented by reference TRBV2 and TRBJ2-5, the full variable domain reads EPEVTQTPSHQVTQMGQEVILRCVPISNHLYFYWYRQILGQKVEFLVSFYNNEISEKSEIFDDQFSVERPDGSNFTLKIRSTKLEDSAMYFCASSEPLTGAYQESQYFGPGTRLLVL.